The clone carrying this T cell receptor (beta chain) came up a few times. Sequencing used cDNA as its template, made by extracting RNA and reverse transcribing it. Some clones are missing from TCRdb's copy, which holds only in-frame ones; the method was immunoSEQ multiplex PCR. The sample comprises fewer than 250,000 clones, approximately 67% of which are singletons, and 1.3% rests with the top ten. The treatment is: oral pan-JAK inhibitor, 5-10 mg twice daily. The sample is drawn from a study of CD8+ T cells in alopecia areata. Germline V CDR1 and CDR2: SQVTM, ANQGSEA. Unmatched junction bases numbered 5, after V lost 4 bases and J lost 5 bases. The CDR3 has 13 amino acids.

The receptor was derived from a human donor with alopecia areata. This sequence joins TRBV29-1 and TRBJ2-5, with 9 bases fitting TRBD1. The sequenced sample was CD4+ T cells sorted from blood, obtained between weeks 47 and 50, from a patient treated with tofacitinib. As DNA, the CDR3 is TGCAGCGTTGGGACAGGGGTCGGGGAGACCCAGTACTTC. Translated: CSVGTGVGETQYF.